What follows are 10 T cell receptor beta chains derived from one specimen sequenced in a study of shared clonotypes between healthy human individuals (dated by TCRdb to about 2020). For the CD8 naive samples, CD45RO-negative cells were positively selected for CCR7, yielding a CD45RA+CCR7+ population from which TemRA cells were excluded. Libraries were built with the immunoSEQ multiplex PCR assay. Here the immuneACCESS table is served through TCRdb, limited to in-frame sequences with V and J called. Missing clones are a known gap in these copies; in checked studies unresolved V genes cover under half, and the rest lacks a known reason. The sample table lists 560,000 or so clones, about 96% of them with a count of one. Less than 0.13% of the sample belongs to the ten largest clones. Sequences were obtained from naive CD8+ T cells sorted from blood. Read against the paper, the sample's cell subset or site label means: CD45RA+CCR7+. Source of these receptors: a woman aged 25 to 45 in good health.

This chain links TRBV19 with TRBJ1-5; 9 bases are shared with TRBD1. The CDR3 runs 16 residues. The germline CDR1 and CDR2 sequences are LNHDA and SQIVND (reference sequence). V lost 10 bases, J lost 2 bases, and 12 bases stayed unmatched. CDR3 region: CATSGQGFSGNQPQHF. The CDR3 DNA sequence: TGTGCCACCTCGGGACAGGGATTTTCGGGCAATCAGCCCCAGCATTTT.

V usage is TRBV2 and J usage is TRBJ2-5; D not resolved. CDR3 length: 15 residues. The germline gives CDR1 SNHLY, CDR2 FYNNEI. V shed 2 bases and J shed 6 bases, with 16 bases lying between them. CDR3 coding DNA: TGTGCCAGCAGTGAATCGGCCACGTTGCGAAAGACCCAGTACTTC. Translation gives CASSESATLRKTQYF.

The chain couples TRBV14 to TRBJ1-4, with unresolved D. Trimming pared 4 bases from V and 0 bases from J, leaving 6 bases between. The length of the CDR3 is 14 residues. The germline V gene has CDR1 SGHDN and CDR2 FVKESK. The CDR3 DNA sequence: TGTGCCAGCAGCCGCGGAGCAACTAATGAAAAACTGTTTTTT. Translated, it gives CASSRGATNEKLFF.

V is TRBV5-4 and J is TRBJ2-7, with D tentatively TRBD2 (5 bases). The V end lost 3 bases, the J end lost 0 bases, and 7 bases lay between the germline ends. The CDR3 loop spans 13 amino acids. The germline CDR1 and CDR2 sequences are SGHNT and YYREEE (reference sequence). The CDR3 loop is CASSSRDSYEQYF. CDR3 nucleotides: TGTGCCAGCAGCTCCCGGGACTCCTACGAGCAGTACTTC.

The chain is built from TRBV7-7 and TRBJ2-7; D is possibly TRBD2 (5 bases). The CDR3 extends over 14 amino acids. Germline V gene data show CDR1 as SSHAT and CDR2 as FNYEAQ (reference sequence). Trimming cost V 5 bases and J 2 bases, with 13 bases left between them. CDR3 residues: CASSPEVGAYEQYF. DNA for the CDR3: TGTGCCAGCAGCCCCGAAGTGGGAGCCTACGAGCAGTACTTC.

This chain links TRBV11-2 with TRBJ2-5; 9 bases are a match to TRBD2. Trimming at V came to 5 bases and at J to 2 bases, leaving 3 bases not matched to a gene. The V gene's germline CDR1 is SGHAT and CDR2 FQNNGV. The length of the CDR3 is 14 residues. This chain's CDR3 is CASSLTSGQETQYF. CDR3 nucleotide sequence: TGTGCCAGCAGCCTGACTAGCGGACAAGAGACCCAGTACTTC.

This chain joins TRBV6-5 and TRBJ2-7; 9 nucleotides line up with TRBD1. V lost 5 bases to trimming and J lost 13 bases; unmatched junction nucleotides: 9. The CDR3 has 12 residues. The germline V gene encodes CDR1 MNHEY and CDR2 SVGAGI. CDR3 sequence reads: CASSTTGTGIYF. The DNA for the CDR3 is TGTGCCAGCAGTACCACCGGGACAGGGATATACTTC.

This chain's CDR3 is CASSEWGQVANQPQHF. The CDR3 nucleotides are TGTGCCAGCAGTGAATGGGGGCAGGTGGCCAATCAGCCCCAGCATTTT. The rearrangement joins TRBV6-1 to TRBJ1-5, with D possibly matching TRBD1 (6 bases). Germline values: CDR1 MNHNS, CDR2 SASEGT. The CDR3 is made up of 16 amino acids. V was shortened by 2 bases and J by 3 bases, with 14 bases between the two germline ends.

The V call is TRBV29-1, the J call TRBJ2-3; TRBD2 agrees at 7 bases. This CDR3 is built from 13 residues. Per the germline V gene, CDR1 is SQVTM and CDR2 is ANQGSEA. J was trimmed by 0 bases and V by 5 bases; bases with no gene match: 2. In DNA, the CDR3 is TGCAGCGTTAATAGCGGGAGCACAGATACGCAGTATTTT. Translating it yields CSVNSGSTDTQYF.

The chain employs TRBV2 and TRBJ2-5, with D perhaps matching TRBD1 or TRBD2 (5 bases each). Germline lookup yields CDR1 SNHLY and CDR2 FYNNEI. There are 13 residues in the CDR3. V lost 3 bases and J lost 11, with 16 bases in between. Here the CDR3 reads CASSDIGDGEQYF. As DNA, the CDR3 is TGTGCCAGCAGTGATATAGGGGACGGTGAGCAGTACTTC.